This T cell receptor beta chain was recovered during a study of blood T cells in healthy people across ages (dated by TCRdb to the mid-2010s). Some background on the complete study: In model experiments, template switching captured roughly one uniquely barcoded TCR beta cDNA molecule for every two T cells. The study measured age-related changes in TCR beta repertoire diversity using deep sequencing normalized with unique cDNA molecular identifiers. The donors were divided into four age groups: young (average 16 years), middle-aged (approximately 39), aged (approximately 62) and long-lived (about 84). For two donors (one aged 18 to 30 and one aged 80 or older), the study analyzed two additional independent replicas of 1 million unique cDNA reads from the same blood draw. The paper's findings and limits, for the study overall: Estimates of total diversity based on one million sequenced T cells were regarded as lower bounds and as underestimates. Observed TCR beta diversity per million T cells fell roughly linearly with age, and a significant reduction was already apparent by age approximately 40. Compared with the aged group, the long-lived group had more naive CD4+ T cells, fewer expanded clones and increased TCR diversity, a pattern suggesting age selection. Donor CMV infection status was unknown, potentially confounding age-related changes in expanded clonotypes. The percentage of naive T cells measured by flow cytometry correlated strongly with observed TCR beta diversity. Since profiling was done on bulk unsorted PBMCs, naive and antigen-experienced compartments could not be conclusively compared.

This clonotype was detected only a few times. Its antigen has not been determined. Base qualities are missing; no much larger clone stands one base away. The donors were roughly 39 Caucasian individuals from Russia, aged 6 to 90 years, who were systemically healthy. Roughly 9 milliliters of peripheral blood were drawn from each donor into EDTA-treated Vacutainer tubes. Ficoll-Paque density-gradient centrifugation was used to isolate PBMCs, with at least 7 million per sample. Total RNA was extracted from PBMCs with Trizol reagent, with at least 6 micrograms obtained per sample. For every donor, flow cytometry on a PBMC aliquot measured the percentage of naive CD45RAhigh/CD27high T cells. Libraries were prepared through 5' RACE. Sequencing used an Illumina HiSeq 2500. The second PCR ran for roughly 6 to 11 cycles and used a J-beta primer mix along with a sample-barcoded 5' primer. Each TCR beta cDNA molecule received a unique molecular identifier from a template-switch 5' adaptor carrying 12 random nucleotides. Each sample yielded at least 3 million CDR3-containing paired-end reads. First-strand cDNA was synthesized from all RNA with the Mint cDNA synthesis kit, primed by a TRBC-specific oligonucleotide. Following uracil-DNA glycosylase treatment, a first 18-cycle PCR with universal primers M1SS and BC2_uni_R was performed on all cDNA. The published analysis was carried out like this. For normalization, 1 million high-quality reads, each with a distinct molecular identifier, were randomly selected from each sample. Instead of being binned into consensus sequences, reads that shared molecular identifiers were thrown out. MiTCR, with a Q25 quality threshold and the strictest error-elimination algorithm, was used for CDR3 identification, clonotype clustering and error correction. A nonparametric unseen species model using Euler transformation provided a lower-bound estimate of total TCR beta diversity. TCRdb trimmed the raw reads at Q25, called clones with MiXCR and kept productive beta chains. Identical CDR3 protein sequences are pooled into one entry, listed with their most common genes and DNA. The V and J calls follow TCRdb's processing rather than the paper's. The sample table lists fewer than 1,200,000 distinct CDR3 sequences, under 30% of them with a count of one. Around 0.7% of the sample rests with the top ten.

The data were also submitted as part of a second study, on T cells of mothers and their children. The other study reports the following: Nine systemically healthy Caucasian individuals served as donors, namely three mothers together with their six children. cDNA synthesis used all of the extracted RNA, with around 1.4 ug of RNA in each 15 ul reaction. In the second PCR, the M1S primer added sample barcodes and 2-4 random nucleotides. More than 8 million TCR beta CDR3 reads were obtained from each mother, and roughly 3.1 million reads were obtained from each child. In both related and unrelated pairs, thymic selection shapes the output of TCR recombination in a similar way, with inherited differences having only a minor effect. Normalized repertoire overlap was always found to be slightly, but never significantly, higher in related mother-child pairs than in unrelated mother-child pairs. No persistent microchimeric T cell clones were found, with a detection sensitivity of 80 to 100 clones per million clonotypes. In the study, deep NGS was used to compare the TCR beta repertoires of mothers and children, and features distinguishing related mother-child pairs from unrelated individuals were sought. The mean age was around 40 +/- 4 years for the mothers and 11 +/- 4 years for the children. After adapter ligation was performed with NEBNext reagents, the libraries were sequenced on an Illumina HiSeq 2000 with 100+100 nt paired-end reads. Mother and child libraries were prepared a month apart and sequenced in separate runs to prevent cross-contamination. For each donor, somewhere between about 450,000 and 2,200,000 distinct TCR beta clonotypes were identified. Naive TCR beta clonotypes were estimated from low-frequency clonotypes matched to each donor's FACS-determined naive share, without sorting.

The sequence was collected from a girl aged 2 to 10 in good health. The material sequenced was blood.

Here is the DNA: TGTGCCAGCAGCCAAAAAGGGGGAGTTCAGTACTTC. It codes for CASSQKGGVQYF. The sequence is built from TRBV3-1 and TRBJ2-4, with a tentative D gene TRBD1 over 6 matching bases. The germline V gene (reference sequence) sets CDR1 to LGHDT and CDR2 to YNNKEL. A distance of 10 bases separates the germline ends of V and J, which lose 2 bases and 11 bases respectively. From the cysteine through the phenylalanine, the CDR3 covers 12 amino acids. Here the CDR3 DNA is all that survives: 36 bases in frame from base 1.